The 9 T cell receptor beta chains below come from one sample, sequenced in a study of cytomegalovirus exposure and HLA in healthy donors. The data were produced by immunoSEQ multiplex PCR, yet TCRdb's version contains in-frame clones alone and is incomplete. In the table there are about 200,000 clones, around 88% of which are singletons. Sequencing was carried out using PBMCs. The source of these receptors is a woman in her late teens or twenties in good health and CMV-seronegative.

This clone was observed at least ten times. The chain is built from TRBV4-1 and TRBJ2-2; D gene uncertain. From germline, CDR1 is MGHRA and CDR2 YSYEKL. CDR3 size: 15 residues. V was pared by 3 bases and J by 6 bases, with 14 bases between. CDR3 coding DNA: TGCGCCAGCAGCCAGGGCGAGCAGGTATCCGGGGAGCTGTTTTTT. Residues: CASSQGEQVSGELFF.

The genes are TRBV28 and TRBJ2-2; D remains unclear. Germline lookup yields CDR1 MDHEN and CDR2 SYDVKM. Trimming shortened V by 5 bases and J by 8 bases, and 18 bases separated the two germline ends. The CDR3 consists of 15 residues. CDR3 sequence reads: CASSPPGYNRGELFF. In DNA, the CDR3 is TGTGCCAGCAGTCCCCCAGGCTATAATAGGGGGGAGCTGTTTTTT.

CDR3 in amino acids: CASSLLAGGRRTDTQYF. In nucleotides, the CDR3 is TGTGCCAGCAGCTTGCTAGCGGGAGGCCGAAGAACAGATACGCAGTATTTT. V usage is TRBV11-2 and J usage is TRBJ2-3, with 11 bases lining up with TRBD2. This CDR3 comprises 17 residues. V lost 3 bases and J lost 3; bases outside the gene matches: 8. Germline V CDR1 and CDR2: SGHAT, FQNNGV.

The chain couples TRBV7-9 to TRBJ1-1, with TRBD1 as a possible D gene (5 bases). The V end was cut by 1 base, the J end by 0 bases, with 6 bases between. Germline loops: CDR1 SEHNR, CDR2 FQNEAQ (reference sequence). The CDR3 is 14 residues long. The CDR3 loop reads CASSLDRLNTEAFF. In DNA, the CDR3 is TGTGCCAGCAGCTTAGACAGGTTGAACACTGAAGCTTTCTTT. Variable domain in full (rest from reference TRBV7-9 and TRBJ1-1): DTGVSQNPRHKITKRGQNVTFRCDPISEHNRLYWYRQTLGQGPEFLTYFQNEAQLEKSRLLSDRFSAERPKGSFSTLEIQRTEQGDSAMYLCASSLDRLNTEAFFGQGTRLTVV.

The chain has TRBV4-1 and TRBJ2-7; 12 bases fit TRBD1. The trim removed 4 bases at V and 7 bases at J, leaving 14 bases unmatched. The CDR3 runs 17 residues. Per the germline V gene, CDR1 is MGHRA and CDR2 is YSYEKL. This CDR3 reads CASSRGVRGQGAGEQYF. The CDR3 DNA sequence: TGCGCCAGCAGCCGCGGAGTTAGGGGACAGGGGGCTGGGGAGCAGTACTTC.

This clone was counted a single time. This rearrangement joins TRBV5-4 to TRBJ1-2; 10 bases are shared with TRBD1. After removal of 4 bases from V and 6 bases from J, the junction contained 6 bases not matched to a gene. This CDR3 contains 14 residues. Per germline, CDR1 SGHNT and CDR2 YYREEE (reference sequence). CDR3 loop: CASSPWTGGNGYTF. DNA for the CDR3: TGTGCCAGCAGCCCCTGGACAGGGGGTAATGGCTACACCTTC.

This sequence joins TRBV21-1 and TRBJ2-1; the table's D call TRBD2 went unverified against the DNA. TRBV21-1 is a listed pseudogene. The CDR3 spans 24 residues. CDR3 nucleotides: TGTGCCAGCAGCAAAACTCCGAAGGGACTAGCGGGAGAGTTGGGGGGGGATGCCTACAATGAGCAGTTCTTC. Translating it yields CASSKTPKGLAGELGGDAYNEQFF.

V usage is TRBV5-1 and J usage is TRBJ2-3; D is perhaps TRBD1 (6 bases). The V and J ends lost 0 bases and 1 base respectively, with 9 bases between them. CDR1 and CDR2 (germline): SGHRS, YFSETQ. The CDR3 sequence is 15 residues long. The CDR3 coding sequence is TGCGCCAGCAGCTTGGGGGGGCTCGGCACAGATACGCAGTATTTT. This encodes CASSLGGLGTDTQYF.

CDR3 nucleotide sequence: TGCGCCAGCAGCCAAGCCTCCGCCGGCACTGAAGCTTTCTTT. As protein: CASSQASAGTEAFF. This rearrangement joins TRBV4-3 to TRBJ1-1; D is uncertain. Germline-derived CDR1 and CDR2 are LGHNA and YSLEER. CDR3 size: 14 residues. V shed 1 base and J shed 4 bases, with 10 bases lying between them.